The sequence of this T cell receptor beta chain was determined in a study of beta chain features in type 1 diabetes. Study in general: The samples had roughly 100,000,000 sorted cells examined in all. General study findings and limits: For Type 1 diabetes patients, all four CD4+ subsets carried TCRB CDR3s that were moderately but significantly shorter.

The sequenced template was cDNA made from the entire isolated RNA. Only in-frame clones appear in the TCRdb table, and some are missing; sequencing was by immunoSEQ multiplex PCR. The sample shows approximately 160,000 clones, over 55% of them seen only once. This clone was recorded a few times. Its specificity is unknown. This receptor was taken from a man aged 25-45 years with type 1 diabetes. Sequenced: naive CD4+ T cells from blood.

The CDR3 DNA is TGTGCCAGCAGCCGGACAGTTCCCGAGCAGTACTTC. This codes for CASSRTVPEQYF. The chain employs TRBV7-9 and TRBJ2-7; a possible D gene is TRBD1 (6 bases). V was clipped by 5 bases and J by 6 bases, with 11 bases between them. Germline-derived CDR1 and CDR2 are SEHNR and FQNEAQ (reference sequence). The CDR3 sequence is 12 residues long.